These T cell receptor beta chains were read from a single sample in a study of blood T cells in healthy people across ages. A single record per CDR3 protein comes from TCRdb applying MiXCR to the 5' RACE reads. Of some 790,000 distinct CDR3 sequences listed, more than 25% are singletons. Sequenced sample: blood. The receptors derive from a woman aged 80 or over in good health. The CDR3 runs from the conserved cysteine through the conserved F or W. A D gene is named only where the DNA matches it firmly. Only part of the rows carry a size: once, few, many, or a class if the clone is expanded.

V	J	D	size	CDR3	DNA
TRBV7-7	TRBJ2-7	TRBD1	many	CASSPSPGQSYEQYF	TGTGCTAGCAGCCCTTCTCCGGGACAGTCCTACGAGCAGTACTTC
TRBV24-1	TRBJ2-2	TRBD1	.	CATSDETGDTGELFF	TGTGCCACCAGTGACGAGACAGGGGACACCGGGGAGCTGTTTTTT
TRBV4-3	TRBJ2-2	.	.	CASSQDQRVSTGELFF	TGCGCCAGCAGCCAAGACCAACGGGTTAGCACCGGGGAGCTGTTTTTT
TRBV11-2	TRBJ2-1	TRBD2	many	CASSLEGLAGLNEQFF	TGTGCCAGCAGCTTAGAGGGGCTAGCGGGGTTGAATGAGCAGTTCTTC
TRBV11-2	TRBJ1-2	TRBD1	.	CASSPWDSRTHPGYTF	TGTGCCAGCAGCCCTTGGGACAGCCGTACCCATCCTGGCTACACCTTC
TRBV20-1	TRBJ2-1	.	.	CSALPGRGFGNEQFF	TGCAGTGCTCTGCCGGGACGGGGGTTCGGAAATGAGCAGTTCTTC
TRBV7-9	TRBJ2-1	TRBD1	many	CASSRTGGANEQFF	TGTGCCAGCAGCCGGACAGGGGGCGCGAATGAGCAGTTCTTC
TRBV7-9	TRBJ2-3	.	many	CASSLEAGLTDTQYF	TGTGCCAGCAGCTTAGAAGCCGGGCTCACAGATACGCAGTATTTT
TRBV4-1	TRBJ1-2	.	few	CASSQGRGLNDGYTF	TGCGCCAGCAGCCAAGGGCGGGGGTTGAACGATGGCTACACCTTC
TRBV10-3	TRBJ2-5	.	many	CAISVSTDQETQYF	TGTGCCATCAGTGTTAGCACAGACCAAGAGACCCAGTACTTC
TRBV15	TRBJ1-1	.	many	CATSRAGEDTEAFF	TGTGCCACCAGCAGAGCCGGGGAGGACACTGAAGCTTTCTTT
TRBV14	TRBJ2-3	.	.	CASSHDYSSTDTQYF	TGTGCCAGCAGCCACGACTATTCTAGCACAGATACGCAGTATTTT
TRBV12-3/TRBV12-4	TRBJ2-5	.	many	CASRSAGETQYF	TGTGCCAGCAGGAGTGCCGGAGAGACCCAGTACTTC
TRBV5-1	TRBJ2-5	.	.	CASNGGLWETQYF	TGCGCCAGCAACGGCGGGCTATGGGAGACCCAGTACTTC
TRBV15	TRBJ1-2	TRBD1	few	CAATGSTGSVGYTF	TGTGCCGCTACCGGCTCGACAGGGAGCGTCGGCTACACCTTC
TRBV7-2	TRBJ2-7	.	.	CASSLASAVTYGQYF	TGTGCCAGCAGCTTAGCCAGCGCCGTAACCTACGGGCAGTACTTC
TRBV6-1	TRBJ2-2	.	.	CASSEALGELFF	TGTGCCAGCAGTGAAGCTCTCGGGGAGCTGTTTTTT